These T cell receptor beta chains were read from a single sample in a study of cytomegalovirus exposure and HLA in healthy donors. The repertoire was sequenced with immunoSEQ multiplex PCR; TCRdb's copy has only in-frame clones and lacks some. The sample yields around 100,000 clones, approximately 66% seen once. Sequenced: PBMCs. These receptors all come from a woman in her forties or fifties in good health and CMV-seronegative. CDR3s include the opening cysteine and the closing phenylalanine or tryptophan.

j_call v_call cdr3_aa
TRBJ2-1 TRBV27 CASTVGSHNEQFF
TRBJ2-2 TRBV27 CASSLSHSGNTGELFF
TRBJ1-1 TRBV28 CASSTRQDTEAFF
TRBJ2-5 TRBV4-2 CASSQGGTSPPLQETQYF
TRBJ1-6 TRBV30 CAWSSGQGGFYNSPLHF
TRBJ1-4 TRBV7-9 CASSLGETGITNEKLFF
TRBJ1-4 TRBV28 CASSKSGATNEKLFF
TRBJ2-1 TRBV4-1 CASSQDGGPSGTEQFF
TRBJ2-7 TRBV4-1 CASSQEGQGSRGQYF
TRBJ2-1 TRBV2 CASSMGQGGNEQFF